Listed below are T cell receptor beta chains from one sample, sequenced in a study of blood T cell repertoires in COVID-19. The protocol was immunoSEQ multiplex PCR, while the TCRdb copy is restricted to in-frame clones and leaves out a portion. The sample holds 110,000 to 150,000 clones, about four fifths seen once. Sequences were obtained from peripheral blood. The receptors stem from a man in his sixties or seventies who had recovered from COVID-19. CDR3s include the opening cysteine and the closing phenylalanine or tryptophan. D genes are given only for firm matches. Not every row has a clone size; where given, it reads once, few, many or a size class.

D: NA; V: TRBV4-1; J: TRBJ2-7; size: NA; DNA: TGCGCCAGCAGCCAAGAATTTCGAGCGTACGTTTACGAGCAGTACTTC; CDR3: CASSQEFRAYVYEQYF
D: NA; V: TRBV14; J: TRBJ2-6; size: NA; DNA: TGTGCCAGCAGCCGAACAGACTCTGGGGCCAACGTCCTGACTTTC; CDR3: CASSRTDSGANVLTF
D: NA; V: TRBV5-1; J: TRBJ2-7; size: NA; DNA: TGCGCCAGCAGCTTGGCCGGAGGGAGGAACGAGCAGTACTTC; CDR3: CASSLAGGRNEQYF
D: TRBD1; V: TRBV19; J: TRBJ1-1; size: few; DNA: TGTGCCAGTAGTCGGGAAACAGGGGTAGTAGGGAACACTGAAGCTTTCTTT; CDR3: CASSRETGVVGNTEAFF
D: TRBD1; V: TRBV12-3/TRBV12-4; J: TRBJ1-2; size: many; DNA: TGTGCCAGCAGTGGGACAGGCAACTATGGCTACACCTTC; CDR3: CASSGTGNYGYTF
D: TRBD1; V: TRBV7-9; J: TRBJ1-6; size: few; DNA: TGTGCCAGCAGCTCACAGGGGCGTGAACCCCTCCACTTT; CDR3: CASSSQGREPLHF
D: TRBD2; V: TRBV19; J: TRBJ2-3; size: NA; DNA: TGTGCCAGTAGATCAGCGGGAGGCTCAGATACGCAGTATTTT; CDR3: CASRSAGGSDTQYF
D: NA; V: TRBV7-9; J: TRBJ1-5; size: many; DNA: TGTGCCAGCAGCATCGACAGTAGCAATCAGCCCCAGCATTTT; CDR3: CASSIDSSNQPQHF
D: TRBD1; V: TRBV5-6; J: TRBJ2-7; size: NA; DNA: TGTGCCAGCAGCCCCGGGACAGGCCTCTCCTACGAGCAGTACTTC; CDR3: CASSPGTGLSYEQYF
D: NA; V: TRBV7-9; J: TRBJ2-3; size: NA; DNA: TGTGCCAGCAGCTTAGGGACGAGCGGAACAGATACGCAGTATTTT; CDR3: CASSLGTSGTDTQYF
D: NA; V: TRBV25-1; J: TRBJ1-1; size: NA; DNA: TGTGCCAGCAGTGGACCAGGGACTGCGAAAGCTTTCTTT; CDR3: CASSGPGTAKAFF
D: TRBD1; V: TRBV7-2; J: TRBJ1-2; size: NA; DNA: TGTGCCAGCAGCTTAGGGCAGGGGGCAATCGACTATGGCTACACCTTC; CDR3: CASSLGQGAIDYGYTF
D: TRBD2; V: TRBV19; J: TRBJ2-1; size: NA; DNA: TGTGCCAGTAGTAGCCCCGGGACTAGCGGGAGTTATGAGCAGTTCTTC; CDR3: CASSSPGTSGSYEQFF
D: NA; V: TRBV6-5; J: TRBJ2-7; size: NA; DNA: TGTGCCAGCAGTTACAGCCCTAGCGTGTCCTACGAGCAGTACTTC; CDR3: CASSYSPSVSYEQYF
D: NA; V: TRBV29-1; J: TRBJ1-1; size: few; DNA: TGCAGCGTGGAAGTTCTCACTGAAGCTTTCTTT; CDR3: CSVEVLTEAFF
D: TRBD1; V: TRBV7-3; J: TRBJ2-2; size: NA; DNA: TGTGCCAGCAGCCCCTTGGGACAGGGGGCCGCCGGGGAGCTGTTTTTT; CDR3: CASSPLGQGAAGELFF
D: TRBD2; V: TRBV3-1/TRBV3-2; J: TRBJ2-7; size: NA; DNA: TGTGCCAGCAGCCAAGGAACCGGGACTAGCGGGAGGCAGTACTTC; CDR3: CASSQGTGTSGRQYF
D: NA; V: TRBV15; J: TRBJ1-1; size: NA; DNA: TGTGCCACCAGCAGAGATCCCGGGACAGAAGCTTTCTTT; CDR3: CATSRDPGTEAFF
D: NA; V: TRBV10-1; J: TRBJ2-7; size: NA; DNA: TGCGCCAGCAGTGGTTCGCGGAGAAACTCCTACGAGCAGTACTTC; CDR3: CASSGSRRNSYEQYF
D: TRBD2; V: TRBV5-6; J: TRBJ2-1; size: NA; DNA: TGTGCCAGCAGCTTGGAAGCGGGAGGGCCTTACAATGAGCAGTTCTTC; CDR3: CASSLEAGGPYNEQFF
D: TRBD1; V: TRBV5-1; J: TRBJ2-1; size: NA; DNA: TGCGCCAGCAGCCCCTTGACAGGGTTTTTCAACAATGAGCAGTTCTTC; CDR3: CASSPLTGFFNNEQFF
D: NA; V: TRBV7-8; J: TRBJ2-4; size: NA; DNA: TGTGCCAGCAGCTTACAGGGTAGGGACATTCAGTACTTC; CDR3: CASSLQGRDIQYF
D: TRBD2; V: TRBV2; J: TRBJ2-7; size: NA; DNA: TGTGCCAGCAGACTCGGGGGGGCGCAGTACTTC; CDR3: CASRLGGAQYF
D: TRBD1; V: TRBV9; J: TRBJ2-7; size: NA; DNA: TGTGCCAGCAGCCCAGACAGGGGGCTGATCCACTTC; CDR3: CASSPDRGLIHF
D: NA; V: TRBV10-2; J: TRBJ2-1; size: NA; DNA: TGCGCCAGCGGGGGCACTGCGGCCGCGTTTGAAGAGCAGTTCTTC; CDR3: CASGGTAAAFEEQFF
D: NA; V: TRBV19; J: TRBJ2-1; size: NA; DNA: TGTGCCAGTAGTATGGTCCCAGGGATCTACAATGAGCAGTTCTTC; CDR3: CASSMVPGIYNEQFF
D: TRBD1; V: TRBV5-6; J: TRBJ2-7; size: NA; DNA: TGTGCCAGCAGCTGGGGACAGGGAACCTACGAGCAGTACTTC; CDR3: CASSWGQGTYEQYF
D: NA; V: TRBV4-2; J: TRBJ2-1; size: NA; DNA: TGTGCCAGCAGCCAAGTACCCAAGTCACTTATTGTGAGCTACAATGAGCAGTTCTTC; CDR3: CASSQVPKSLIVSYNEQFF
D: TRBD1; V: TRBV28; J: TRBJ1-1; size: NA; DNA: TGTGCCAGCAGTTCCCTAGGACAGGAGGACACTGAAGCTTTCTTT; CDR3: CASSSLGQEDTEAFF
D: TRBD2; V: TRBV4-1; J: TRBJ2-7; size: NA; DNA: TGCGCCAGCAGCCTAATAGCGGGGGTCTCCTACAAGCAGTACTTC; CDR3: CASSLIAGVSYKQYF
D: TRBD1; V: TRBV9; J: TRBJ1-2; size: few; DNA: TGTGCCAGCAGCGTAGGTGGGACAGAATTTTATGGCTACACCTTC; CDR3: CASSVGGTEFYGYTF
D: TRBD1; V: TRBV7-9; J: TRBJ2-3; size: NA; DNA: TGTGCCAGCAGCTCAGGGACAGGACTAAGCACAGATACGCAGTATTTT; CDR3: CASSSGTGLSTDTQYF
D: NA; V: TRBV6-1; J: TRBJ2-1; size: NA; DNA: TGTGCCAGCAGTGAAACGCAGGGGACCTACAATGAGCAGTTCTTC; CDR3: CASSETQGTYNEQFF
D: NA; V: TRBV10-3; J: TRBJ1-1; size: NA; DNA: TGTGCCATCAGTGAGTCAGGGGCGGCTGAAGCTTTCTTT; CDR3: CAISESGAAEAFF
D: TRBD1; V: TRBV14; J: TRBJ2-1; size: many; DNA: TGTGCCAGCAGACCCACAGGGGGCTATGAGCAGTTCTTC; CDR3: CASRPTGGYEQFF
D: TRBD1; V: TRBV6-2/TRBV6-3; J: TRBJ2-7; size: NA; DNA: TGTGCCAGCAGTCCCAAAGACAGGGGGCGATACGAGCAGTACTTC; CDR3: CASSPKDRGRYEQYF